This entry lists 21 T cell receptor beta chains sequenced from one sample in a study of human T cells and chemical hapten exposure (dated by TCRdb to the early 2020s). Receptors were amplified or captured by RACE. Sequenced using a NextSeq 500. TCRdb redid the processing of the public reads, applying fastp at Q25 and MiXCR, and retained in-frame beta chains. All rows with the same CDR3 protein become a single entry with the most common DNA and genes. The table for this sample lists about 80,000 distinct CDR3 sequences; about 15% of them were counted only once. The ten largest account for approximately 4.6% of the sample. This sample's time point label indicates: pre-sensitization, week 0. The treatment or condition label, read with the paper, signifies: therapeutic diphenylcyclopropenone sensitization with weekly scalp DPC. The sample consisted of whole blood, taken in connection with sensitization to the hapten diphenylcyclopropenone (DPC). These TCRs come from a woman in her forties or fifties with alopecia areata. Some clones in this sample may be carry-over from other donors' samples.

This clonotype was seen a handful of times. V gene TRBV19 combines with J gene TRBJ2-5; 7 positions agree with TRBD1. The CDR3 covers 13 residues. V gave up 6 bases and J gave up 2 bases; unmatched junction bases: 3. CDR1 LNHDA and CDR2 SQIVND come from the germline V gene (reference sequence). Here the CDR3 DNA reads TGTGCCAGTAGCGACAGGGTTCAAGAGACCCAGTACTTC. Protein product: CASSDRVQETQYF.

This clonotype was recorded a few times. J is TRBJ2-5 and V is TRBV13; D is ambiguous. The V and J ends lost 1 base and 2 bases respectively, with 8 bases between them. CDR3 length equals 14 residues. Germline CDR1 PRHDT, CDR2 FYEKMQ (reference sequence). CDR3 sequence: CASSLDQSQETQYF. As DNA, the CDR3 is TGTGCCAGCAGCTTAGATCAGTCTCAAGAGACCCAGTACTTC.

This clonotype was recorded once. The chain is built from TRBV30 and TRBJ1-1, with D maybe TRBD1 (5 bases). CDR1 and CDR2 from the germline V gene are GTSNPN and SVGIG (reference sequence). V gave up 1 base and J gave up 2 bases, with 11 bases separating them. The CDR3 has 14 amino acids. This chain's CDR3 is CAWSAERGNTEAFF. As DNA, the CDR3 is TGTGCCTGGAGTGCCGAAAGGGGCAACACTGAAGCTTTCTTT.

This clonotype was observed a handful of times. The rearrangement joins TRBV11-3 to TRBJ1-5; tentative D call: TRBD1 (6 bases). Germline V gene data show CDR1 as SGHNT and CDR2 as YENEEA. V was shortened by 4 bases and J by 7 bases, with 14 bases between the two germline ends. This CDR3 region has 14 residues. CDR3 in amino acids: CASSCAGERQPQHF. CDR3 DNA: TGTGCCAGCAGCTGCGCAGGGGAACGGCAGCCCCAGCATTTT.

This clonotype occurred a few times. The chain joins TRBV20-1 to TRBJ2-7, with 8 bases that match TRBD2. The V segment lost 6 bases and the J segment 0 bases; nucleotides outside the gene matches: 7. Germline CDR1 reads DFQATT; CDR2 reads SNEGSKA (reference sequence). The CDR3 contains 14 residues. In DNA, the CDR3 is TGCAGTGCACCCAGACTAGCGAGCTCCTACGAGCAGTACTTC. It translates to CSAPRLASSYEQYF.

The chain employs TRBV12-3 or TRBV12-4 and TRBJ1-1; D gene ambiguous. This CDR3 comprises 14 residues. The germline V and J ends were trimmed by 5 bases and 3 bases, with 13 bases remaining between them. CDR3 sequence (DNA): TGTGCCAGCAGTGTCCCGGATAGGGACACTGAAGCTTTCTTT. As protein: CASSVPDRDTEAFF.

The rearrangement uses TRBV18 and TRBJ2-1; TRBD2 aligns across 8 bases. Germline-derived CDR1 and CDR2 are KGHSH and LQKENI. This CDR3 is built from 16 residues. Trimming cost V 4 bases and J 4 bases; bases outside gene matches: 9. CDR3 sequence (DNA): TGTGCCAGCTCACAACTAGCGGAGGCCATTTACAATGAGCAGTTCTTC. This gives the protein CASSQLAEAIYNEQFF.

This clonotype was seen only a few times. V gene TRBV25-1 combines with J gene TRBJ2-7, with D uncertain. This CDR3 is 13 amino acids long. Trimming stripped 1 base from V and 9 bases from J, with 13 bases between. Germline CDR1 is MGHDK and CDR2 is SYGVNS. CDR3 amino acids: CASSESGRARQYF. The CDR3 DNA follows: TGTGCCAGCAGTGAATCTGGAAGGGCCCGGCAGTACTTC.

V and J are TRBV28 and TRBJ2-7; 9 nucleotides agree with TRBD2. This CDR3 is 18 amino acids long. Germline CDR1 is MDHEN and CDR2 is SYDVKM. V shed 4 bases and J 0 bases; nucleotides not matched to a gene: 13. In DNA form, the CDR3 reads TGTGCCAGCAGTTCTTACGGTTATAGCGGGAGTTCCTCCTACGAGCAGTACTTC. It yields the protein CASSSYGYSGSSSYEQYF. The whole variable domain, remainder taken from reference TRBV28 and TRBJ2-7, is DVKVTQSSRYLVKRTGEKVFLECVQDMDHENMFWYRQDPGLGLRLIYFSYDVKMKEKGDIPEGYSVSREKKERFSLILESASTNQTSMYLCASSSYGYSGSSSYEQYFGPGTRLTVT.

This clonotype was seen once. The chain is built from TRBV3-1 and TRBJ2-6, with D uncertain. CDR1 LGHDT and CDR2 YNNKEL come from the germline V gene (reference sequence). The V gene lost 3 bases and the J gene lost 2 bases, with 8 bases spanning the gap. The CDR3 has 15 residues. DNA of the CDR3: TGTGCCAGCAGCCAGGGAAGAACTGGGGCCAACGTCCTGACTTTC. It translates to CASSQGRTGANVLTF.

This clonotype came up many times. This chain uses TRBV5-1 with TRBJ2-2; D is possibly TRBD1 or TRBD2 (5 bases each). Germline V CDR1 and CDR2: SGHRS, YFSETQ. The germline V and J ends were trimmed by 2 bases and 1 base, with 15 bases remaining between them. This CDR3 contains 17 residues. CDR3: CASSFTTGTVNTGELFF. The CDR3 nucleotides are TGCGCCAGCAGCTTTACTACCGGGACGGTGAACACCGGGGAGCTGTTTTTT.

CDR3 in DNA: TGTGCCAGCAGCAAACTAGCGAACCCTTACAATGAGCAGTTCTTC. Amino acid sequence: CASSKLANPYNEQFF. V and J are TRBV7-7 and TRBJ2-1, with 7 bases lining up with TRBD2. After removal of 5 bases from V and 4 bases from J, the junction contained 8 bases not matched to a gene. Germline assignment: CDR1 SSHAT and CDR2 FNYEAQ (reference sequence). This CDR3 has 15 amino acids.

This chain links TRBV11-2 with TRBJ2-1; a possible D gene is TRBD2 (5 bases). This CDR3 is built from 13 residues. Germline V gene lookup returns CDR1 SGHAT and CDR2 FQNNGV. Deletions cut 5 bases from V and 8 bases from J, with 13 bases between. As DNA, the CDR3 is TGTGCCAGCAGCGCAACGGGAATCGATGAGCAGTTCTTC. Translated, it gives CASSATGIDEQFF.

This sequence joins TRBV6-6 and TRBJ2-1; D not resolved. The germline gives CDR1 MNHNY, CDR2 SVGAGI (reference sequence). CDR3 length equals 18 residues. Trimming cost V 0 bases and J 0 bases, with 15 bases left between them. The CDR3 DNA follows: TGTGCCAGCAGTTACTCGCCCCGAGCTGAAAGCTCCTACAATGAGCAGTTCTTC. Encoded protein: CASSYSPRAESSYNEQFF.

The chain links TRBV12-3 or TRBV12-4 to TRBJ1-1; D unresolved. The CDR3 spans 18 residues. The V gene lost 3 bases and the J gene lost 1 base, with 21 bases spanning the gap. CDR3 nucleotides: TGTGCCAGCAGTTTTTATGGGTGGGCAGGCCAACCGAACACTGAAGCTTTCTTT. It is translated as CASSFYGWAGQPNTEAFF.

The chain combines TRBV6-2 or TRBV6-3 with TRBJ2-1, with 15 bases matching TRBD2. The CDR3 has 17 amino acids. Germline V gene data show CDR1 as MNHEY and CDR2 as SVGEGT. J was trimmed by 7 bases and V by 2 bases; bases with no gene match: 6. CDR3 in amino acids: CASSYGLAGGPMNEQFF. As DNA, the CDR3 is TGTGCCAGCAGTTACGGACTAGCGGGAGGGCCGATGAATGAGCAGTTCTTC.

The chain has TRBV18 and TRBJ1-5; no reliable D call. V was cut by 2 bases and J by 0 bases, with 5 bases left in between. Germline V lookup: CDR1 KGHSH, CDR2 LQKENI. The CDR3 is 14 amino acids. The CDR3 protein is CASSPGYSNQPQHF. CDR3 nucleotides: TGTGCCAGCTCACCAGGATATAGCAATCAGCCCCAGCATTTT.

V is TRBV27 and J is TRBJ2-1, with a weak D call TRBD1 (5 bases). The germline gives CDR1 MNHEY, CDR2 SMNVEV (reference sequence). Between the trimmed V and J ends, which lost 4 bases and 8 bases, there was a span of 18 bases. The CDR3 is 15 amino acids. Here the CDR3 reads CASSSVEVGAHEQFF. As DNA, the CDR3 is TGTGCCAGCAGTTCCGTCGAGGTAGGGGCACATGAGCAGTTCTTC.

The V and J genes are TRBV11-2 and TRBJ1-1, with D perhaps TRBD1 (6 bases). Germline CDR1 and CDR2: SGHAT and FQNNGV. This CDR3 comprises 12 residues. The germline V and J ends were trimmed by 5 bases and 6 bases, with 10 bases remaining between them. CDR3 sequence (DNA): TGTGCCAGCAGCCCCAAGGGGGCTGAAGCTTTCTTT. Translation: CASSPKGAEAFF. The full variable domain, completed using reference TRBV11-2 and TRBJ1-1, is EAGVAQSPRYKIIEKRQSVAFWCNPISGHATLYWYQQILGQGPKLLIQFQNNGVVDDSQLPKDRFSAERLKGVDSTLKIQPAKLEDSAVYLCASSPKGAEAFFGQGTRLTVV.

This clonotype was counted only a few times. This chain connects TRBV19 to TRBJ1-1, with TRBD1 identical over 10 bases. CDR3 length equals 15 residues. The V gene end was trimmed by 0 bases and the J gene end by 5 bases; junction bases not matched to a gene: 3. Germline CDR1 LNHDA, CDR2 SQIVND (reference sequence). CDR3 region: CASSIDWTGGTEAFF. CDR3 in DNA: TGTGCCAGTAGTATAGACTGGACAGGGGGGACTGAAGCTTTCTTT.

This chain joins TRBV11-2 and TRBJ2-5, with D possibly matching TRBD1 (7 bases). The CDR3 is 16 residues long. Looked up from germline, CDR1 is SGHAT and CDR2 is FQNNGV. V was cut by 4 bases and J by 5 bases, with 20 bases left in between. The CDR3 protein is CASSWSPQGSGETQYF. Here the CDR3 DNA reads TGTGCCAGCAGCTGGTCCCCACAGGGGAGCGGGGAGACCCAGTACTTC.